These T cell receptor beta chains were read from a single sample in a study of blood T cell repertoires in COVID-19. Clones were sequenced by immunoSEQ multiplex PCR, and TCRdb holds only the in-frame ones, with some missing. The table lists hundreds of thousands of clones, roughly nine tenths of them singletons. Sequencing input: peripheral blood. All receptors derive from a man aged 35 to 55 with acute or convalescent COVID-19. CDR3s include the opening cysteine and the closing phenylalanine or tryptophan. The D gene is left open where the match is weak. Rows may omit the clone size; those that give it use once, few, many or a size class.

>-|TRBJ2-1|TRBD2|TRBV18
TGTGCCAGCTCACCCGGACTAGCGGGGAAGTACAATGAGCAGTTCTTC
CASSPGLAGKYNEQFF
>-|TRBJ2-3|-|TRBV7-9
TGTGCCAGCAGCTACCCGATCTGGGGAGGCGAAACGCAGTATTTT
CASSYPIWGGETQYF
>-|TRBJ2-1|TRBD2|TRBV19
TGTGCCAGTAGTACGGGACTAGCGGGGCCCTACAATGAGCAGTTCTTC
CASSTGLAGPYNEQFF
>-|TRBJ2-7|TRBD2|TRBV4-2
TGTGCCAGCAGCAGACAGCGGGGGCCCGGCTCCTACGAGCAGTACTTC
CASSRQRGPGSYEQYF
>-|TRBJ1-6|-|TRBV5-1
TGCGCCAGCAGCTTGGTTACGGGGTTAGGACTAATTTCACCCCTCCACTTT
CASSLVTGLGLISPLHF
>-|TRBJ2-7|TRBD1|TRBV25-1
TGTGCCAGCAGTCCATCCGGGACAGGAGCCTACGAGCAGTACTTC
CASSPSGTGAYEQYF
>-|TRBJ2-3|TRBD2|TRBV9
TGTGCCAGCAGCGGTCCCGGGACTAGGGGGGATACGCAGTATTTT
CASSGPGTRGDTQYF
>-|TRBJ2-5|-|TRBV6-1
TGTGCCAGCAGTGAAAACCGGACGCCGGTTCTAGCGCTCGGGCAAGAGACCCAGTACTTC
CASSENRTPVLALGQETQYF
>-|TRBJ1-6|TRBD1|TRBV28
TGTGCCAGCATACGGACAGGGGGCTTTTCACCCCTCCACTTT
CASIRTGGFSPLHF
>-|TRBJ1-5|TRBD1|TRBV19
TGTGCCAGTAGGGGACAGGGCCGAATTAGCAATCAGCCCCAGCATTTT
CASRGQGRISNQPQHF
>-|TRBJ2-1|TRBD2|TRBV7-3
TGTGCCAGTAAAAGGACTAGCGACCACAATGAGCAGTTCTTC
CASKRTSDHNEQFF
>-|TRBJ2-3|TRBD2|TRBV5-1
TGCGCCAGCAGCTTGGGACTAGCGGACACAGATACGCAGTATTTT
CASSLGLADTDTQYF
>-|TRBJ2-2|-|TRBV5-1
TGCGCCAGCAGTGGTATATCTAGCTCGAACACCGGGGAGCTGTTTTTT
CASSGISSSNTGELFF
>-|TRBJ1-2|-|TRBV7-2
TGTGCCAGCAGCTTCTCAGGGGTCTATGGCTACACCTTC
CASSFSGVYGYTF
>-|TRBJ2-1|-|TRBV27
TGTGCCAGCAGTTGGAGCGGCAATGAGCAGTTCTTC
CASSWSGNEQFF
>-|TRBJ2-5|TRBD2|TRBV7-9
TGTGCCAGCAGCTTAACCCCCGGGACTAGGCAAGAGACCCAGTACTTC
CASSLTPGTRQETQYF
>-|TRBJ2-1|-|TRBV9
TGTGCCAGCTCCAGTGGGGGGAATGAGCAGTTCTTC
CASSSGGNEQFF
>-|TRBJ1-2|-|TRBV9
TGTGCCAGCAGCGTAGTGAAGGAACTTGGGGCCAACTATGGCTACACCTTC
CASSVVKELGANYGYTF
>-|TRBJ2-7|-|TRBV7-9
TGTGCCAGCAGTTCAGGGGCAGGGCGGATAACCTACGAGCAGTACTTC
CASSSGAGRITYEQYF
>-|TRBJ1-2|-|TRBV27
TGTGCCAGCAGTCAACAGGACGGGCGTAACTATGGCTACACCTTC
CASSQQDGRNYGYTF
>-|TRBJ2-7|TRBD1|TRBV15
TGTGCCACCAGCACCGGACAGGGAATCCACGAGCAGTACTTC
CATSTGQGIHEQYF
>once|TRBJ2-5|-|TRBV6-4
TGTGCCAGCAGTGGGCGGACGGGGGAGACCCAGTACTTC
CASSGRTGETQYF
>-|TRBJ1-1|-|TRBV15
TGTGCCACCAGCAGACAGGGGAACACTGAAGCTTTCTTT
CATSRQGNTEAFF
>-|TRBJ2-5|TRBD1|TRBV5-4
TGTGCCAGCAGCTACCGACAGGGACAGGAGACCCAGTACTTC
CASSYRQGQETQYF
>-|TRBJ1-1|-|TRBV6-7
TGTGCCAGCAGTTACTTCAGGGCTCACACTGAAGCTTTCTTT
CASSYFRAHTEAFF
>-|TRBJ2-3|-|TRBV6-1
TGTGCCAGCAGTGAAGTAACTCAGAGGACAGATACGCAGTATTTT
CASSEVTQRTDTQYF
>once|TRBJ1-1|-|TRBV7-9
TGTGCCAGCAGCTCCCCTCAGGGGCGGACTGAAGCTTTCTTT
CASSSPQGRTEAFF
>once|TRBJ1-4|-|TRBV30
TGTGCCTGGAGTCAGGGGTATAATGAAAAACTGTTTTTT
CAWSQGYNEKLFF